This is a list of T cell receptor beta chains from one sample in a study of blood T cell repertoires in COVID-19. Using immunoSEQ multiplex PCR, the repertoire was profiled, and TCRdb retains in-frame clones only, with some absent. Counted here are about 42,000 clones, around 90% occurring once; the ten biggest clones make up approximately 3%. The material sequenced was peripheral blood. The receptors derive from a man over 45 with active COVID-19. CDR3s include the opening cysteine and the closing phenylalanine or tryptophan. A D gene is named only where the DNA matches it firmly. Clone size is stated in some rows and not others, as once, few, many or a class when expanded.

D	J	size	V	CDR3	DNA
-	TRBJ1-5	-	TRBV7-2	CASSNPWGERNQPQHF	TGTGCCAGCAGCAACCCATGGGGGGAACGCAATCAGCCCCAGCATTTT
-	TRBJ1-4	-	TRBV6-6	CASSYTQGATNEKLFF	TGTGCCAGCAGTTACACGCAGGGTGCAACTAATGAAAAACTGTTTTTT
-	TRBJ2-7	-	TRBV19	CASSTVRESYEQYF	TGTGCCAGTAGTACCGTAAGGGAGTCCTACGAGCAGTACTTC
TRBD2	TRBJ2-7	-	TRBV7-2	CASSSPKRGSYEQYF	TGTGCCAGCAGCAGCCCAAAGCGGGGGAGCTACGAGCAGTACTTC
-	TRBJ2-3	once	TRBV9	CASSTRVIDTQYF	TGTGCCAGCAGCACCAGGGTTATAGATACGCAGTATTTT
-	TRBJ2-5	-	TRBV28	CASSSGMGGETQYF	TGTGCCAGCAGTTCCGGGATGGGAGGAGAGACCCAGTACTTC
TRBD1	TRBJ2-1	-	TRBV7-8	CASSLARSQIPGQGSNEQFF	TGTGCCAGCAGCTTAGCGCGGTCTCAAATTCCGGGACAGGGTTCCAATGAGCAGTTCTTC
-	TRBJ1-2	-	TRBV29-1	CSVARGGYGYTF	TGCAGCGTGGCTAGGGGTGGCTATGGCTACACCTTC
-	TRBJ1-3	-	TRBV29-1	CSVDLGGGNTIYF	TGCAGCGTTGATTTAGGGGGAGGAAACACCATATATTTT
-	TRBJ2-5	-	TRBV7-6	CASSLAGQANQETQYF	TGTGCCAGCAGCTTAGCGGGGCAGGCGAACCAAGAGACCCAGTACTTC
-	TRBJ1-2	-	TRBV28	CASSPGQRNYGYTF	TGTGCCAGCAGCCCCGGACAGCGTAACTATGGCTACACCTTC
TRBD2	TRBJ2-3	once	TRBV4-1	CASSQGLLWRGVDTQYF	TGCGCCAGCAGCCAAGGGCTCCTCTGGCGGGGGGTTGATACGCAGTATTTT
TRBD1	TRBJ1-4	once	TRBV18	CASSSQGAPNEKLFF	TGTGCCAGCTCTTCTCAGGGGGCGCCTAATGAAAAACTGTTTTTT
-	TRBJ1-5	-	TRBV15	CATSRERNPREGNQPQHF	TGTGCCACCAGCAGAGAACGTAATCCCAGGGAAGGCAATCAGCCCCAGCATTTT
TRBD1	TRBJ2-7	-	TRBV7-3	CASSLTGQGEQYF	TGTGCCAGCAGCTTGACAGGGCAGGGCGAGCAGTACTTC
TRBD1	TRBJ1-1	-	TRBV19	CASKGQGLNTEAFF	TGTGCCAGTAAAGGACAGGGGCTGAACACTGAAGCTTTCTTT
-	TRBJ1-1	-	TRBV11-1	CASSLGGTGYESRAFF	TGTGCCAGCAGCCTGGGGGGAACCGGGTACGAGTCGCGAGCTTTCTTT
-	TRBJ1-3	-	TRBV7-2	CASSSPTGRSGNTIYF	TGTGCCAGCAGCTCTCCCACAGGCCGCTCTGGAAACACCATATATTTT
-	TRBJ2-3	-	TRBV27	CASSLSTGWDTQYF	TGTGCCAGCAGTTTATCTACAGGTTGGGATACGCAGTATTTT
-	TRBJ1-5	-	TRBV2	CASREQGFGNQPQHF	TGTGCCAGCAGAGAACAGGGCTTTGGCAATCAGCCCCAGCATTTT
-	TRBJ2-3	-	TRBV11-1	CASSLDRTTRTDTQYF	TGTGCCAGCAGCTTGGATCGGACAACTCGCACAGATACGCAGTATTTT
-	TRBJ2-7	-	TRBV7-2	CASSRGAISSYEQYF	TGTGCCAGCAGCCGGGGGGCCATCAGCTCCTACGAGCAGTACTTC
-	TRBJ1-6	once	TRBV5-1	CASSPRSPGRATNSPLHF	TGCGCCAGCAGCCCACGCAGTCCGGGGAGGGCGACCAATTCACCCCTCCACTTT
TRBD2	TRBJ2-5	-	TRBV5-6	CASNRLAQETQYF	TGTGCCAGCAACCGACTAGCCCAAGAGACCCAGTACTTC
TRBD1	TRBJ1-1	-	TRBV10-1	CASSEGTVASEAFF	TGCGCCAGCAGCGAAGGGACAGTCGCTAGTGAAGCTTTCTTT
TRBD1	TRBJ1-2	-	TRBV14	CASSQDRTGGGYTF	TGTGCCAGCAGCCAAGATCGGACAGGGGGAGGCTACACCTTC
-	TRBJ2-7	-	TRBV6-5	CASAGGRVAYEQYF	TGTGCCAGCGCTGGGGGCAGGGTCGCCTACGAGCAGTACTTC
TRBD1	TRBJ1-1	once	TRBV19	CASRRGQGLNTEAFF	TGTGCCAGTAGGCGGGGACAGGGGTTGAACACTGAAGCTTTCTTT
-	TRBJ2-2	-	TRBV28	CASSLLSNTGELFF	TGTGCCAGCAGTTTATTATCGAACACCGGGGAGCTGTTTTTT
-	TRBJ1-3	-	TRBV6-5	CASSRFSLSGNTIYF	TGTGCCAGCAGTCGTTTTTCCCTCTCTGGAAACACCATATATTTT
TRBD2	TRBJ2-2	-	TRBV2	CASSVTTSGGFNTGELFF	TGTGCCAGCAGTGTAACGACTAGCGGGGGATTCAACACCGGGGAGCTGTTTTTT
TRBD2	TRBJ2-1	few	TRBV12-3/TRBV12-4	CASSLVSGGTSLF	TGTGCCAGCAGTTTAGTTAGCGGGGGAACGTCGCTCTTC
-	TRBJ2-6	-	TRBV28	CASSQTGSSGANVLTF	TGTGCCAGCAGTCAGACAGGCAGCTCTGGGGCCAACGTCCTGACTTTC
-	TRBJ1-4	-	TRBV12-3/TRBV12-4	CASGKGENEKLFF	TGTGCCAGCGGTAAGGGGGAGAATGAAAAACTGTTTTTT
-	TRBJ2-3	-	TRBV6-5	CASSYGGVEADTQYF	TGTGCCAGCAGTTACGGCGGGGTCGAAGCAGATACGCAGTATTTT
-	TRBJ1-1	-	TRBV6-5	CASSKQGLNTEAFF	TGTGCCAGCAGTAAACAGGGTTTGAACACTGAAGCTTTCTTT
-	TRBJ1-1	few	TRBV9	CASSVGPGETEAFF	TGTGCCAGCAGCGTAGGTCCCGGGGAGACTGAAGCTTTCTTT
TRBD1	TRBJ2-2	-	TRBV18	CASSSGQDPNTGELFF	TGTGCCAGCTCATCTGGACAGGACCCGAACACCGGGGAGCTGTTTTTT
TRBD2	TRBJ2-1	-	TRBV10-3	CASAGTRYNEQFF	TGTGCCAGCGCCGGGACTAGGTACAATGAGCAGTTCTTC